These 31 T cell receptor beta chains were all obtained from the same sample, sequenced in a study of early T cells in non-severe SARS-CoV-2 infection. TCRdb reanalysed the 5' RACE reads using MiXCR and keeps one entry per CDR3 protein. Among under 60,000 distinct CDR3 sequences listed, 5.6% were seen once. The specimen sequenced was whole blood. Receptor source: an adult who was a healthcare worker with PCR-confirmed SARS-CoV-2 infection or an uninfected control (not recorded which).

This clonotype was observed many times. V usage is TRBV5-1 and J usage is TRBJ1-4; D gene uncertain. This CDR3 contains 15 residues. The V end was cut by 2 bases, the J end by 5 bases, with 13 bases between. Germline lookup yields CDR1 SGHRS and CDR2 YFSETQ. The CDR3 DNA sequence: TGCGCCAGCAGCTTTAGCGGTGACATAAATGAAAAACTGTTTTTT. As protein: CASSFSGDINEKLFF.

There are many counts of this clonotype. The CDR3 region has the DNA TGTGCCAGCAGCAACCGGGCCCCGAAATCCCTAAACACCGGGGAGCTGTTTTTT. Its protein product is CASSNRAPKSLNTGELFF. The J gene is TRBJ2-2, the V gene TRBV12-3 or TRBV12-4; D remains unclear. V lost 6 bases and J lost 2, with 22 bases in between. This CDR3 contains 18 residues.

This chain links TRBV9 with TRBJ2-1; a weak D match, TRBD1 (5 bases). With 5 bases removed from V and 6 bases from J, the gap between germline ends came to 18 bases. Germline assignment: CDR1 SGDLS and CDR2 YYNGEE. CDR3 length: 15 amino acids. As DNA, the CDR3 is TGTGCCAGCAGTGTCCAGGGCCAGGATCTCAATGAGCAGTTCTTC. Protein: CASSVQGQDLNEQFF.

The CDR3 region has the DNA TGTGCCAGCAGTGACCAAACTAGCAGCTCCTACAATGAGCAGTTCTTC. Protein product: CASSDQTSSSYNEQFF. The rearrangement joins TRBV6-4 to TRBJ2-1; D possibly corresponds to TRBD2 (6 bases). From germline, CDR1 is MRHNA and CDR2 SNTAGT. Between the trimmed V and J ends, which lost 2 bases and 0 bases, there was a span of 11 bases. The CDR3 is 16 amino acids.

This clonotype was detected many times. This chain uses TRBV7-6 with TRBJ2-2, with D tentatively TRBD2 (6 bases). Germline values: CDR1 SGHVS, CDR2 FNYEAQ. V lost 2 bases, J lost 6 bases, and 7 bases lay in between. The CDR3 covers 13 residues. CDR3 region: CASSLSGAGELFF. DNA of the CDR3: TGTGCCAGCAGCTTATCGGGGGCCGGGGAGCTGTTTTTT.

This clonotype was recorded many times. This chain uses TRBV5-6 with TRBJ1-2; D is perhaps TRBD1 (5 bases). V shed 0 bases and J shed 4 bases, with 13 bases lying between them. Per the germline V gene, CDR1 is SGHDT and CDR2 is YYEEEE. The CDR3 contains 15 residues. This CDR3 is CASSLARATFYGYTF. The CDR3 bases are TGTGCCAGCAGCTTGGCCAGGGCTACCTTCTATGGCTACACCTTC.

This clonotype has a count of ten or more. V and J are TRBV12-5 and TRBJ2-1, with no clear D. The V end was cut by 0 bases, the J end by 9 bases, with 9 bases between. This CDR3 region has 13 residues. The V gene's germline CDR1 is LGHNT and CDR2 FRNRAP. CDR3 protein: CASGLVPLVEQFF. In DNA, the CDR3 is TGTGCTAGTGGTTTGGTACCCCTAGTTGAGCAGTTCTTC.

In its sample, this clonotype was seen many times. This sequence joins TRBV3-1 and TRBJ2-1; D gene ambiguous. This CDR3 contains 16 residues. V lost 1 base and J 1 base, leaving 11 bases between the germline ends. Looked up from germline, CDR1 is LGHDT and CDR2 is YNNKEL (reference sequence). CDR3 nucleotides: TGTGCCAGCAGCCAAGGGGTCCGTGGTTCCTACAATGAGCAGTTCTTC. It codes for CASSQGVRGSYNEQFF.

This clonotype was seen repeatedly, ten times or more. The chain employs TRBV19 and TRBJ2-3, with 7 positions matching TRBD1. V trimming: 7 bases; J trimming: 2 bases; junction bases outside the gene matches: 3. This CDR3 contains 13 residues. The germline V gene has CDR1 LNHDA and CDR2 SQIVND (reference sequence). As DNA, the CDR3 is TGTGCCAGTATGGGACAGAACACAGATACGCAGTATTTT. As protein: CASMGQNTDTQYF.

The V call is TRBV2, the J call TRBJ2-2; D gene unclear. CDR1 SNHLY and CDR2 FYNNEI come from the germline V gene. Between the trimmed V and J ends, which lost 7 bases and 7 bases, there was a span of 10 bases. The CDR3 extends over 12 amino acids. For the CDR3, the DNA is TGTGCCAGCACTTTCCAAATCGGGGAGCTGTTTTTT. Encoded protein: CASTFQIGELFF.

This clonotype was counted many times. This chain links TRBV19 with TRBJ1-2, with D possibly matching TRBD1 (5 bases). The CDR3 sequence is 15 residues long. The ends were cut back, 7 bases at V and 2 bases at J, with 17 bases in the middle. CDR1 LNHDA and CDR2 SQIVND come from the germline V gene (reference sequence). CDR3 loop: CASTLEGAANYGYTF. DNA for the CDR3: TGTGCCAGTACTCTCGAAGGGGCTGCCAACTATGGCTACACCTTC.

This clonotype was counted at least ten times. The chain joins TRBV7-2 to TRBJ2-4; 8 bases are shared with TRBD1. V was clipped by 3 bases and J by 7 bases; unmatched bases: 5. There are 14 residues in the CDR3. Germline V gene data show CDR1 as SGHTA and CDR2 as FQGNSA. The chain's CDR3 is CASSLGRGPNIQYF. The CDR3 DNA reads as TGTGCCAGCAGCTTGGGCAGGGGGCCGAACATTCAGTACTTC.

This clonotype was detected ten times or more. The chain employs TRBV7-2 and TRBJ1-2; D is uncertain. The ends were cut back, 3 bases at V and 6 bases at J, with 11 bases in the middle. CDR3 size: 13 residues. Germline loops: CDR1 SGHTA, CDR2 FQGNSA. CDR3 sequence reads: CASSFPRGHGYTF. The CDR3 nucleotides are TGTGCCAGCAGCTTCCCCCGCGGCCATGGCTACACCTTC.

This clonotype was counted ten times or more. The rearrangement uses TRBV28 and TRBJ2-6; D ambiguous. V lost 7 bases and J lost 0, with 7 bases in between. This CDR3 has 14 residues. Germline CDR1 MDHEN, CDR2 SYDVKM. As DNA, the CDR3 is TGTGCCAGCAACTGGAACTCTGGGGCCAACGTCCTGACTTTC. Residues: CASNWNSGANVLTF.

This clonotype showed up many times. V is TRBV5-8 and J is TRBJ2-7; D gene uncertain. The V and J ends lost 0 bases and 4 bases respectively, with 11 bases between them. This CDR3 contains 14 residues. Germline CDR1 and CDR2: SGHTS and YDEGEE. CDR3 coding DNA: TGTGCCAGCAGCTTGGATGGTCGCAGGTACGAGCAGTACTTC. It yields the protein CASSLDGRRYEQYF.

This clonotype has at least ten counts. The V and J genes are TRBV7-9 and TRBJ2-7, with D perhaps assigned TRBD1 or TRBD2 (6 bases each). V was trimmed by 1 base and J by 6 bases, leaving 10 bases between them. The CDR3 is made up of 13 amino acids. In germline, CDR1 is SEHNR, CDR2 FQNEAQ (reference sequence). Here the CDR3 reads CASSLEGGGEQYF. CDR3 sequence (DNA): TGTGCCAGCAGCTTAGAAGGAGGGGGCGAGCAGTACTTC.

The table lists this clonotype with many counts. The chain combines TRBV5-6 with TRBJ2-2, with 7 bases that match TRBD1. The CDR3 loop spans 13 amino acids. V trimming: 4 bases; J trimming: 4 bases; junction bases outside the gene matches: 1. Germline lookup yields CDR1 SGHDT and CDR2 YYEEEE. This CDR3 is CASSRTGTGELFF. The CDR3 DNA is TGTGCCAGCAGCCGGACAGGCACCGGGGAGCTGTTTTTT.

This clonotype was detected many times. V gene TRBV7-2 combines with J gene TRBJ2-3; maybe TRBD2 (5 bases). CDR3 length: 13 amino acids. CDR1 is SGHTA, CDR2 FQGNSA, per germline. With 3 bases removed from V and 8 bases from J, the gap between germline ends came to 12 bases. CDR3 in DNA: TGTGCCAGCAGCTTCGAACACCGGGGTACGCAGTATTTT. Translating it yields CASSFEHRGTQYF.

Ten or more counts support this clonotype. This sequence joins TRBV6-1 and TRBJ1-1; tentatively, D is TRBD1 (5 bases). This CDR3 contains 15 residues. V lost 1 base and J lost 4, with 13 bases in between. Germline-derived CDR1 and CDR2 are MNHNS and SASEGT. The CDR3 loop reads CASSEVQGGSTEAFF. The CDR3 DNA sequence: TGTGCCAGCAGTGAAGTCCAGGGAGGAAGCACTGAAGCTTTCTTT.

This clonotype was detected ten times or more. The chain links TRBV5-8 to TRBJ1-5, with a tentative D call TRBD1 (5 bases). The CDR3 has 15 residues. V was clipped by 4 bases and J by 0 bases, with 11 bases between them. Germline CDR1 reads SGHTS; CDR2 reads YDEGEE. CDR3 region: CASSVGVYSNQPQHF. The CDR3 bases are TGTGCCAGCAGCGTAGGGGTATATAGCAATCAGCCCCAGCATTTT.

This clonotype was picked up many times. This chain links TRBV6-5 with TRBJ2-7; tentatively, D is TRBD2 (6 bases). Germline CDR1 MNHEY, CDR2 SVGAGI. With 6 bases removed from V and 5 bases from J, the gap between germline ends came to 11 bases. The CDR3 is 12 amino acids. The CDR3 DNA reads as TGTGCCAGCAGCCGAGGGGAGGACGAGCAGTACTTC. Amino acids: CASSRGEDEQYF.

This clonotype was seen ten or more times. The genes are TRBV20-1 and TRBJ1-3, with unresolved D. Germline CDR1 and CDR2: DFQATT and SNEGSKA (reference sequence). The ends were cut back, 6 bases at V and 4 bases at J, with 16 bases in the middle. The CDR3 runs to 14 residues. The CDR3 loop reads CSAQVPVLGNTIYF. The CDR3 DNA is TGCAGTGCCCAGGTGCCAGTTTTAGGAAACACCATATATTTT.

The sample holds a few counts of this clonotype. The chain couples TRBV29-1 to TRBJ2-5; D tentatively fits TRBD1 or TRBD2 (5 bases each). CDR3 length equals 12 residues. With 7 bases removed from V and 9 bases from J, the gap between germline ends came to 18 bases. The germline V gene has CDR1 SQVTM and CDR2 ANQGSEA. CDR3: CSARDRARAQYF. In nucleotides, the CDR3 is TGCAGCGCCCGGGACCGCGCCCGGGCCCAGTACTTC.

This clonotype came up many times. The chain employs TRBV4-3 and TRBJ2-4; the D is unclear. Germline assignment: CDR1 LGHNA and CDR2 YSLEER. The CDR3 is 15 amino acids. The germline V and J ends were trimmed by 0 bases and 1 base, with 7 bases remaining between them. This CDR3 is CASSQDGSAKNIQYF. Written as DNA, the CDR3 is TGCGCCAGCAGCCAAGACGGCTCGGCCAAAAACATTCAGTACTTC.

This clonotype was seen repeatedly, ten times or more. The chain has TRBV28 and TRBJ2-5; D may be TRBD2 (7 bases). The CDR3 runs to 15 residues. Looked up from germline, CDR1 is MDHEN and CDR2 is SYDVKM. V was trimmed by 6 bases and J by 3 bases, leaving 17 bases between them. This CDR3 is CASSPWGGHKETQYF. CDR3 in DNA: TGTGCCAGCAGCCCATGGGGGGGGCACAAAGAGACCCAGTACTTC.

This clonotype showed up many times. CDR3 in amino acids: CASGLTPGRGLGSNQPQHF. The DNA for the CDR3 is TGTGCTAGTGGTTTGACCCCCGGCAGGGGGCTGGGGAGCAATCAGCCCCAGCATTTT. V is TRBV12-5 and J is TRBJ1-5; TRBD1 matches at 8 bases. From germline, CDR1 is LGHNT and CDR2 FRNRAP. Trimming cost V 2 bases and J 1 base; bases outside gene matches: 13. The CDR3 consists of 19 residues. Full variable domain (missing parts from reference TRBV12-5 and TRBJ1-5): DARVTQTPRHKVTEMGQEVTMRCQPILGHNTVFWYRQTMMQGLELLAYFRNRAPLDDSGMPKDRFSAEMPDATLATLKIQPSEPRDSAVYFCASGLTPGRGLGSNQPQHFGDGTRLSIL.

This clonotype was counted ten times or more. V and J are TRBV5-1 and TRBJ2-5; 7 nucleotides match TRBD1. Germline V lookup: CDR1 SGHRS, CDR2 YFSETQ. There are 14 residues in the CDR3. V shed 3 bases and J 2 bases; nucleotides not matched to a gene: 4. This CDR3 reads CASSYDRAQETQYF. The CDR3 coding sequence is TGCGCCAGCAGCTACGACAGGGCGCAAGAGACCCAGTACTTC.

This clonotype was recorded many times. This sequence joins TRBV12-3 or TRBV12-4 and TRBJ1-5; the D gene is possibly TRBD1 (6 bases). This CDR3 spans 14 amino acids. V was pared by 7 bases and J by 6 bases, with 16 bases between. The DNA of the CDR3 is TGTGCCAGCACCGCCGGACAGATTGGTCAGCCCCAGCATTTT. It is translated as CASTAGQIGQPQHF.

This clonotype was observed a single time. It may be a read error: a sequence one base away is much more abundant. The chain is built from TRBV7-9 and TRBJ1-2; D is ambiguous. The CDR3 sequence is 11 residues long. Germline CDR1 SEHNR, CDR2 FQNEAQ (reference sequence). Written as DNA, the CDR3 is TGTGCCAACAGCCCCTGGGAGAGCTACACCTTC. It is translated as CANSPWESYTF.

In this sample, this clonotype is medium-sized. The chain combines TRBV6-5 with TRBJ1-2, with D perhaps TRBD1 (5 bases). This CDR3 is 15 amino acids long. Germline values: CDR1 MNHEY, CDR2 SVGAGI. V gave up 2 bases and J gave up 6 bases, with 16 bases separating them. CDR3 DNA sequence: TGTGCCAGCAGTTACCCTGGGACGGCCCCAGATGGCTACACCTTC. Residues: CASSYPGTAPDGYTF.

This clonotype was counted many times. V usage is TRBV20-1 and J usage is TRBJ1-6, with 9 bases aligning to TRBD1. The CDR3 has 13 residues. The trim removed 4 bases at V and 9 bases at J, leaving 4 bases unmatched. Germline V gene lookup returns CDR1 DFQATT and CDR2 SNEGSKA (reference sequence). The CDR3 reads CSATGQGFSPLHF. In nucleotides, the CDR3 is TGCAGTGCTACAGGACAGGGGTTTTCACCCCTCCACTTT.